These 10 T cell receptor beta chains came from one sample sequenced in a study of T cells expressing NK-cell markers. TCRdb reworked the 5' RACE reads into one entry per CDR3 protein, no DNA. The sample spans about 150,000 distinct CDR3 sequences; the ten largest clones claim around 20%. The sequenced sample consisted of blood T cells: a sorted CD56 or NKG2C T cell subset, CD4+ or CD8+ T cells, or bulk PBMC T cells (not recorded which). These receptors all stem from a man aged 18-75 years in good health.

The chain is built from TRBV27 and TRBJ2-7. Germline V CDR1 and CDR2: MNHEY, SMNVEV (reference sequence). The CDR3 is 13 residues long. The CDR3 region is CASSFDAAYEQYF.

This chain's CDR3 is CASSPAGGDETQYF. The genes are TRBV7-6 and TRBJ2-5; the D call from TCRdb, TRBD1, cannot be confirmed without DNA. The CDR3 has 14 residues. The germline V gene has CDR1 SGHVS and CDR2 FNYEAQ.

This rearrangement joins TRBV7-9 to TRBJ2-3; the TCRdb call, TRBD2, lacks DNA for checking. Germline lookup yields CDR1 SEHNR and CDR2 FQNEAQ (reference sequence). The CDR3 is made up of 15 amino acids. This CDR3 is CASSYKLGGVDTQYF.

The chain uses TRBV12-3 or TRBV12-4 and TRBJ1-5. The CDR3 consists of 15 residues. The CDR3 reads CASSWGPVLRQPQHF.

This chain joins TRBV27 and TRBJ2-7; lacking DNA, the TRBD2 call made by TCRdb goes unchecked. The CDR3 consists of 16 residues. Germline V lookup: CDR1 MNHEY, CDR2 SMNVEV (reference sequence). CDR3 amino acids: CASSLSIGRARVEQYF.

This chain links TRBV9 with TRBJ2-3; TCRdb proposes TRBD2, but this gene call is untestable without DNA. The length of the CDR3 is 17 residues. Per the germline V gene, CDR1 is SGDLS and CDR2 is YYNGEE. The chain's CDR3 is CASSTPLAGGSTDTQYF.

The chain employs TRBV11-2 and TRBJ2-5. The CDR3 covers 14 residues. Germline loops: CDR1 SGHAT, CDR2 FQNNGV. The CDR3 here is CASSSDGYQETQYF.

The V gene is TRBV12-5, the J gene TRBJ2-7; TCRdb designates TRBD1, a call that cannot be tested without DNA. Germline loops: CDR1 LGHNT, CDR2 FRNRAP. The CDR3 totals 14 residues. CDR3 protein: CASGSWQGVIEQYF.

The chain uses TRBV3-1 and TRBJ2-3; TCRdb returns TRBD2, unconfirmable since there is no DNA. The CDR3 spans 16 residues. Per germline, CDR1 LGHDT and CDR2 YNNKEL (reference sequence). This CDR3 reads CASSHGASGGRDTQYF.

The chain is built from TRBV12-5 and TRBJ1-5. Germline V gives CDR1 LGHNT, CDR2 FRNRAP. This CDR3 has 16 amino acids. CDR3: CASGLGQGPSNQPQHF.